This passage covers 23 T cell receptor beta chains from one sample sequenced in a study of T cell repertoires in cytomegalovirus infection. TCRdb independently ran MiXCR on the reads; one entry per CDR3 protein. The table has more than 500,000 distinct CDR3 sequences, approximately 16% seen once; the top ten hold roughly a quarter. Sequenced: CD8+ T cells from PBMCs. The receptors come from a human donor in good health (CMV status not recorded). Some clones in this sample may be carry-over from other donors' samples.

This clonotype was seen a handful of times. CDR3 coding DNA: TGTGCCACCAGCAGAGACATGCCCGGACTAGCGGGGGGGCAGGGTGAGCAGTTCTTC. Its protein product is CATSRDMPGLAGGQGEQFF. The chain uses TRBV15 and TRBJ2-1; 15 bases map to TRBD2. Looked up from germline, CDR1 is LNHNV and CDR2 is YYDKDF (reference sequence). The length of the CDR3 is 19 residues. The J segment lost 9 bases and the V segment lost 0 bases, leaving 12 bases of the junction unmatched.

The chain links TRBV7-9 to TRBJ1-2; a weak D match, TRBD1 (5 bases). CDR1 is SEHNR, CDR2 FQNEAQ, per germline (reference sequence). Trimming shortened V by 4 bases and J by 8 bases, and 14 bases separated the two germline ends. CDR3 length: 13 amino acids. CDR3 loop: CASSYNSRGGYTF. The CDR3 nucleotides read TGTGCCAGCAGCTATAACAGTCGGGGCGGCTACACCTTC. The full variable domain, with the rest looked up from reference TRBV7-9 and TRBJ1-2, is DTGVSQNPRHKITKRGQNVTFRCDPISEHNRLYWYRQTLGQGPEFLTYFQNEAQLEKSRLLSDRFSAERPKGSFSTLEIQRTEQGDSAMYLCASSYNSRGGYTFGSGTRLTVV.

Comment on this clonotype: A much larger clone differs by one base, so this may be a read error. The rearrangement joins TRBV19 to TRBJ1-1; TRBD1 aligns across 8 bases. J lost 5 bases, V lost 6 bases, and 8 bases had no gene match. Germline V gives CDR1 LNHDA, CDR2 SQIVND (reference sequence). This CDR3 is built from 14 residues. The CDR3 here is CASRDREAKTEAFF. The CDR3 region has the DNA TGTGCCAGTAGGGACAGGGAAGCGAAAACTGAAGCTTTCTTT.

This clonotype was detected a few times. The chain couples TRBV7-3 to TRBJ2-2; D is perhaps TRBD1 or TRBD2 (6 bases each). The CDR3 loop spans 17 amino acids. V lost 1 base and J 3 bases, leaving 15 bases between the germline ends. The V gene's germline CDR1 is SGHTA and CDR2 FQGTGA. The CDR3 here is CASSLSPNREDTGELFF. CDR3 DNA sequence: TGTGCCAGCAGCTTAAGCCCTAACAGGGAGGACACCGGGGAGCTGTTTTTT. Together with reference TRBV7-3 and TRBJ2-2, the CDR3 gives the full variable domain: GAGVSQTPSNKVTEKGKYVELRCDPISGHTALYWYRQSLGQGPEFLIYFQGTGAADDSGLPNDRFFAVRPEGSVSTLKIQRTERGDSAVYLCASSLSPNREDTGELFFGEGSRLTVL.

The table lists this clonotype with many counts. The gene calls are TRBV7-2 and TRBJ2-1; 10 bases line up with TRBD2. With 5 bases clipped from V and 0 bases from J, the junction kept 13 bases outside the gene matches. The CDR3 length is 19 residues. Per germline, CDR1 SGHTA and CDR2 FQGNSA. The CDR3 here is CASSRSRGLAASSYNEQFF. The CDR3 DNA reads TGTGCCAGCAGCCGGTCCCGCGGACTAGCGGCGAGCTCCTACAATGAGCAGTTCTTC.

The chain carries TRBV27 and TRBJ2-3; no clear D gene. Germline CDR1 reads MNHEY; CDR2 reads SMNVEV (reference sequence). The V and J ends lost 6 bases and 1 base respectively, with 11 bases between them. CDR3 length equals 14 residues. CDR3 amino acids: CASSRRARTDTQYF. CDR3 DNA: TGTGCCAGCAGCCGAAGGGCCCGCACAGATACGCAGTATTTT.

This clonotype turned up a few times. The chain joins TRBV4-1 to TRBJ2-1; D perhaps matches TRBD2 (5 bases). V gave up 3 bases and J gave up 4 bases, with 10 bases separating them. Germline V gene data show CDR1 as MGHRA and CDR2 as YSYEKL. This CDR3 has 14 amino acids. This CDR3 is CASSQAPGYNEQFF. CDR3 bases: TGCGCCAGCAGCCAGGCACCGGGGTACAATGAGCAGTTCTTC.

The chain combines TRBV11-2 with TRBJ2-1, with D tentatively TRBD1 or TRBD2 (6 bases each). The CDR3 length is 16 residues. Germline V lookup: CDR1 SGHAT, CDR2 FQNNGV. V gave up 5 bases and J gave up 3 bases, with 17 bases separating them. The CDR3 loop reads CASSVLRGAVYNEQFF. The CDR3 DNA reads as TGTGCCAGCAGCGTATTAAGGGGGGCAGTCTACAATGAGCAGTTCTTC. The whole variable domain, filled in from reference TRBV11-2 and TRBJ2-1, reads EAGVAQSPRYKIIEKRQSVAFWCNPISGHATLYWYQQILGQGPKLLIQFQNNGVVDDSQLPKDRFSAERLKGVDSTLKIQPAKLEDSAVYLCASSVLRGAVYNEQFFGPGTRLTVL.

The table lists this clonotype with a few counts. The chain recombines TRBV2 with TRBJ2-7; 11 bases line up with TRBD2. V lost 8 bases, J lost 1 base, and 7 bases stayed unmatched. CDR3 length: 15 residues. Germline assignment: CDR1 SNHLY and CDR2 FYNNEI. CDR3 sequence reads: CASGQGLAESYEQYF. The CDR3, as DNA: TGTGCCAGCGGACAGGGACTAGCGGAATCCTACGAGCAGTACTTC.

This clonotype was seen more than once but under ten times. The chain recombines TRBV2 with TRBJ2-7, with D possibly matching TRBD1 (6 bases). There are 16 residues in the CDR3. Germline-derived CDR1 and CDR2 are SNHLY and FYNNEI. Trimming cost V 1 base and J 6 bases, with 19 bases left between them. The CDR3 loop reads CASSEVVGQGPAEQYF. For the CDR3, the DNA is TGTGCCAGCAGTGAAGTTGTAGGGCAGGGGCCTGCCGAGCAGTACTTC.

The V gene is TRBV14, the J gene TRBJ2-7; D not certain. Germline lookup yields CDR1 SGHDN and CDR2 FVKESK. The CDR3 is 14 residues long. V shed 0 bases and J shed 2 bases, with 8 bases lying between them. The CDR3 DNA reads TGTGCCAGCAGCCAAGATAGTGTGGCCTACGAGCAGTACTTC. This gives the protein CASSQDSVAYEQYF. The full variable domain, with the rest looked up from reference TRBV14 and TRBJ2-7, is EAGVTQFPSHSVIEKGQTVTLRCDPISGHDNLYWYRRVMGKEIKFLLHFVKESKQDESGMPNNRFLAERTGGTYSTLKVQPAELEDSGVYFCASSQDSVAYEQYFGPGTRLTVT.

This clonotype has only a few counts. This rearrangement joins TRBV2 to TRBJ2-2; D is perhaps TRBD2 (5 bases). CDR1 is SNHLY, CDR2 FYNNEI, per germline. CDR3 length: 15 residues. V was trimmed by 3 bases and J by 5 bases, leaving 13 bases between them. CDR3 bases: TGTGCCAGCAGTGACGAGCCCTCGGGGACCGGGGAGCTGTTTTTT. Amino acids: CASSDEPSGTGELFF. The variable domain in full, completed from reference TRBV2 and TRBJ2-2, reads EPEVTQTPSHQVTQMGQEVILRCVPISNHLYFYWYRQILGQKVEFLVSFYNNEISEKSEIFDDQFSVERPDGSNFTLKIRSTKLEDSAMYFCASSDEPSGTGELFFGEGSRLTVL.

This clonotype has a handful of counts. The chain couples TRBV27 to TRBJ2-3; D is unresolved. The V gene's germline CDR1 is MNHEY and CDR2 SMNVEV (reference sequence). V was pared by 8 bases and J by 0 bases, with 9 bases between. The CDR3 spans 13 residues. The CDR3 loop is CASGQYSTDTQYF. As DNA, the CDR3 is TGTGCCAGCGGCCAGTATAGCACAGATACGCAGTATTTT.

On this clonotype itself: No conserved phenylalanine or tryptophan ends this CDR3, so it is likely a read error. The chain links TRBV6-5 to TRBJ2-5; 7 nucleotides align to TRBD2. After removal of 2 bases from V and 1 base from J, the junction contained 7 bases not matched to a gene. The V gene's germline CDR1 is MNHEY and CDR2 SVGAGI. The CDR3 extends over 16 amino acids. CDR3 nucleotides: TGTGCCAGCAGTTACGGCGGGGGATACCGCCAAGAGACCCAGTACCTC. It encodes CASSYGGGYRQETQYL.

At least ten counts were recorded for this clonotype. The V call is TRBV6-4, the J call TRBJ2-2; 12 bases are a match to TRBD2. This CDR3 spans 15 amino acids. Unmatched junction bases numbered 1, after V lost 5 bases and J lost 3 bases. Germline CDR1 and CDR2: MRHNA and SNTAGT. The CDR3: CASSRTSGDTGELFF. The CDR3 coding sequence is TGTGCCAGCAGTCGGACTAGCGGGGACACCGGGGAGCTGTTTTTT.

The CDR3 spells CASSFWTGALPWGYTF. The CDR3 DNA is TGTGCCAGCAGTTTCTGGACAGGGGCGCTCCCTTGGGGCTACACCTTC. The chain uses TRBV28 and TRBJ1-2, with 9 bases that match TRBD1. The CDR3 loop spans 16 amino acids. The junction had 13 bases not matched to a gene; V was cut back by 3 bases and J by 8 bases. Germline V gene lookup returns CDR1 MDHEN and CDR2 SYDVKM.

In its sample, this clonotype was seen many times. The V gene is TRBV27, the J gene TRBJ2-7; TRBD2 might be the D (6 bases). Germline V gene sequence: CDR1 MNHEY, CDR2 SMNVEV (reference sequence). The CDR3 has 14 amino acids. V lost 6 bases, J lost 0 bases, and 12 bases lay in between. This chain's CDR3 is CASRPAGSSYEQYF. Here the CDR3 DNA reads TGTGCCAGCAGGCCCGCGGGGAGCTCCTACGAGCAGTACTTC.

This clonotype has a count of ten or more. V usage is TRBV6-6 and J usage is TRBJ2-1, with no clear D. With 5 bases removed from V and 0 bases from J, the gap between germline ends came to 14 bases. The CDR3 contains 16 residues. Per germline, CDR1 MNHNY and CDR2 SVGAGI (reference sequence). Written as DNA, the CDR3 is TGTGCCAGCAGTGGGCCAGGCCTCAGCTCCTACAATGAGCAGTTCTTC. It specifies CASSGPGLSSYNEQFF.

This clonotype was counted ten times or more. The chain carries TRBV7-9 and TRBJ1-1; D ambiguous. The germline V and J ends were trimmed by 5 bases and 3 bases, with 19 bases remaining between them. Per the germline V gene, CDR1 is SEHNR and CDR2 is FQNEAQ (reference sequence). The CDR3 is 16 amino acids. For the CDR3, the DNA is TGTGCCAGCAGCCCCACGCGGGTGATGAGTGACACTGAAGCTTTCTTT. Translation: CASSPTRVMSDTEAFF. Full variable domain (missing parts from reference TRBV7-9 and TRBJ1-1): DTGVSQNPRHKITKRGQNVTFRCDPISEHNRLYWYRQTLGQGPEFLTYFQNEAQLEKSRLLSDRFSAERPKGSFSTLEIQRTEQGDSAMYLCASSPTRVMSDTEAFFGQGTRLTVV.

V is TRBV4-1 and J is TRBJ2-7; perhaps D is TRBD1 or TRBD2 (7 bases each). Germline CDR1 and CDR2: MGHRA and YSYEKL. CDR3 length equals 16 residues. V lost 3 bases and J 2 bases, leaving 17 bases between the germline ends. As DNA, the CDR3 is TGCGCCAGCAGCCATGGGGAGGGCAGGGGGACCTACGAGCAGTACTTC. Its translation: CASSHGEGRGTYEQYF.

In its sample, this clonotype was seen many times. The rearrangement links TRBV19 to TRBJ2-2; 10 nucleotides agree with TRBD1. With 5 bases clipped from V and 4 bases from J, the junction kept 7 bases outside the gene matches. From germline, CDR1 is LNHDA and CDR2 SQIVND (reference sequence). The CDR3 is 16 amino acids. The CDR3 sequence: CASSPTGGFVTGELFF. The CDR3 nucleotides read TGTGCCAGTAGTCCGACAGGGGGCTTTGTCACCGGGGAGCTGTTTTTT.

Regarding this clonotype: One junction end does not reproduce the germline sequence, and a read error may be involved. The DNA for the CDR3 is TGTGTCAGCAGTCTAGGGGAAACCGGGGAGCTGTTTTTT. Translated: CVSSLGETGELFF. The V call is TRBV7-3, the J call TRBJ2-2; possibly TRBD1 for D (5 bases). The CDR3 is 13 amino acids. The germline CDR1 and CDR2 sequences are SGHTA and FQGTGA.

The rearrangement links TRBV29-1 to TRBJ2-7; D remains unclear. Trimming took 2 bases from V and 2 from J, leaving 10 bases between them. This CDR3 region has 13 residues. The germline gives CDR1 SQVTM, CDR2 ANQGSEA. The CDR3 DNA sequence: TGCAGCGTTGAATCGTCGCAGGCCTACGAGCAGTACTTC. Amino acid sequence: CSVESSQAYEQYF.